The T cell receptor (beta chain) described here comes from a study of shared clonotypes between healthy human individuals (dated by TCRdb to 2019 to 2021). Describing the broader study: Three men and two women, aged 18 to 49 years, made up the cohort. Per donor, three plates each were used for CD4 naive and CD4 memory, two for CD8 naive, and one for CD8 memory. Each donor's leukapheresis produced roughly between roughly 0.85 and 10 billion PBMCs. Blood TCR repertoires of a handful of healthy adults were deeply sequenced to estimate repertoire size and the extent of clonotype sharing between individuals. Different laboratories and diverse techniques were used to prepare libraries and sequence TCR repertoires, to increase sequencing depth and limit assay-specific biases.

Broad study findings and their caveats: When a few donors were compared, the shared fraction of clonotypes was 5% to 6.5% for naive CD4, 3.5% to 4% for naive CD8, roughly 2.5% for memory CD4, and 0.35% to 0.4% for memory CD8. Estimated clonotype richness was generally larger for naive than for memory subsets. Rarefaction of sorted-subset datasets indicated incomplete sequencing despite the large sequencing depth. Because the study included only a small number of donors, the genetic and exposure-history diversity represented was limited. Sampling was limited to blood, and TCR repertoires in tissue likely differ from TCR repertoires in blood. Compared with non-shared clonotypes, clonotypes shared by all four sorted-subset donors had higher generation probabilities. Pairwise subsampling led to the expectation that sequencing depth would affect the degree of clonotype sharing among donors.

Note on this clone: Its antigen remains unidentified. The input lacks base qualities; no much larger clone sits a single base away.

CD8 naive samples were obtained by positive selection for CCR7 among CD45RO-negative cells, yielding a CD45RA+CCR7+ population from which TemRA cells were excluded. The donors were healthy, HIV-negative adults who had no recently reported acute infections or vaccinations. Only Caucasian adults living in Nashville, Tennessee, USA were represented among the donors. Blood was collected by leukapheresis, and PBMCs were isolated by Ficoll-Histopaque density gradient centrifugation and then cryopreserved in liquid nitrogen vapor phase. Purity and quantity of every magnetically sorted T cell population were checked by analytical flow cytometry. Each sorted fraction had its genomic DNA isolated and then quantified by UV absorbance on a Nanodrop 2000c. Using the deep immunoSEQ assay, multiplex PCR amplified TCR CDR3 regions from genomic DNA. Genomic DNA extracted from each cell subset was distributed evenly over all wells of several immunoSEQ 96-well plates, and each plate served as one replicate. For sorted subsets, around 0.2 ug of genomic DNA, equivalent to 25,000 to 35,000 T cell genomes, went into each replicate PCR. Purified libraries were measured with a Qubit 3.0 fluorometer, size-checked on a Bioanalyzer 2100, and measured again with the KAPA Library Quantification kit. Every immunoSEQ 96-well plate was sequenced on a dedicated single-read 150-cycle Illumina NextSeq 550 flow cell. The original methods were these. The immunoSEQ output contained only junctional sequences without quality scores, so filtering could not match that applied to full-length reads. To assign V/J genes and CDR3, sequences were annotated against IMGT germline references using PyIR, a Python wrapper for IgBLAST v1.9. Reads with weak V/J assignments (E-value above 1e-6), missing CDR3, stop codons, out-of-frame junctions, or ambiguous translated residues were removed. A V3J clonotype was defined by an identical inferred V gene, J gene, and CDR3 amino acid sequence. The percentage overlap between two repertoires was calculated by dividing the number of shared unique clonotypes by the size of the smaller repertoire. Three approaches were used to assess repertoire richness: RTK rarefaction, the Chao1 estimator, and Recon v2.1 estimates of unobserved clonotypes. Generation probabilities for all TCRbeta clonotypes obtained by the gDNA method from a few donors were computed using OLGA. The source is immuneACCESS, and TCRdb retained only in-frame sequences with V and J called. Part of the clones is not carried over; for the studies checked, unresolved V genes explain less than half of this, and the remainder is unexplained. V, J and clone size are taken as reported in that table, and D and trimming were inferred from the DNA itself. The sample records under 850,000 clones, 80% to 95% of which are singletons. The ten largest clones capture 24% of the sample.

In the germline V gene, CDR1 corresponds to SNHLY and CDR2 to FYNNEI. Germline trimming: 0 bases from V, 9 bases from J; junction bases outside gene matches: 8. The CDR3 sequence holds 15 residues, the cysteine and phenylalanine included. Only CDR3 DNA is held: 45 bases, read in frame from base 1. The receptor comes from a man aged 25-40 years in good health. This receptor chain uses TRBV2 and TRBJ2-1, and 7 junctional nucleotides match TRBD2. Sequencing was carried out using naive CD8+ T cells sorted from blood. The meaning of the sample's cell subset or site label: CD45RA+CCR7+. The CDR3: CASSEAVLGGVEQFF. The base sequence is TGTGCCAGCAGTGAAGCCGTATTGGGGGGGGTTGAGCAGTTCTTC.